This is a list of T cell receptor beta chains from one sample in a study of blood T cell repertoires in COVID-19. Clones were sequenced by immunoSEQ multiplex PCR, and TCRdb holds only the in-frame ones, with some missing. In the table there are nearly 200,000 clones, over 80% of which are singletons. Specimen: peripheral blood. These receptors all stem from a man in his sixties with COVID-19, enrolled during active disease. The CDR3 runs from the conserved cysteine through the conserved F or W. The D gene is left open where the match is weak. Only some rows state a clone size, as once, few, many or a class for expanded clones.

>TRBV30|TRBD1|.|TRBJ2-2
CAWRIPGTGVTGELFF
TGTGCCTGGAGGATCCCCGGGACAGGGGTCACGGGGGAGCTGTTTTTT
>TRBV7-2|.|.|TRBJ1-2
CASSQNRVPGYTF
TGTGCCAGCAGCCAGAACAGGGTCCCTGGCTACACCTTC
>TRBV2|TRBD1|.|TRBJ1-2
CASSTNRGDGYTF
TGTGCCAGCTCCACCAACAGGGGTGATGGCTACACCTTC
>TRBV3-1/TRBV3-2|.|.|TRBJ1-1
CASSRGFATEAFF
TGTGCCAGCAGCAGGGGTTTCGCCACTGAAGCTTTCTTT
>TRBV6-5|TRBD1|.|TRBJ2-7
CASSSMRQGAEQYF
TGTGCCAGCAGTTCAATGAGACAGGGGGCCGAGCAGTACTTC
>TRBV29-1|TRBD1|.|TRBJ1-2
CSVGGQRNGYTF
TGCAGCGTTGGGGGACAGAGGAATGGCTACACCTTC
>TRBV7-8|TRBD1|.|TRBJ1-4
CASSLDLTGLQKLFF
TGTGCCAGCAGCTTAGACTTGACAGGGTTGCAAAAACTGTTTTTT
>TRBV19|.|once|TRBJ1-5
CASSRAGQGVEPQHF
.
>TRBV7-9|TRBD1|.|TRBJ1-4
CASSFGQGFGKLFF
TGTGCCAGCAGCTTTGGACAGGGATTCGGAAAACTGTTTTTT
>TRBV19|TRBD1|.|TRBJ1-6
CASRGTANSPLHF
TGTGCCAGTAGGGGGACAGCGAATTCACCCCTCCACTTT
>TRBV7-9|.|.|TRBJ1-1
CASSLGSAGARTEAFF
TGTGCCAGCAGCTTAGGGTCGGCGGGCGCGAGGACTGAAGCTTTCTTT
>TRBV28|.|.|TRBJ1-2
CASSPARGGDGYTF
TGTGCCAGCAGTCCCGCCCGCGGGGGCGATGGCTACACCTTC
>TRBV15|.|.|TRBJ2-5
CATSRDPGGEETQYF
TGTGCCACCAGCAGAGACCCCGGGGGTGAAGAGACCCAGTACTTC
>TRBV7-2|TRBD1|.|TRBJ2-3
CASRTSGTGKTDTQYF
TGTGCCAGCAGAACCTCCGGGACAGGAAAGACAGATACGCAGTATTTT
>TRBV20-1|.|few|TRBJ1-1
CSASGGNTEAFF
TGCAGTGCTAGTGGCGGTAACACTGAAGCTTTCTTT
>TRBV6-5|TRBD1|.|TRBJ2-1
CASSYSWDREFNEQFF
TGTGCCAGCAGTTACTCTTGGGACAGGGAGTTCAATGAGCAGTTCTTC
>TRBV30|TRBD1|.|TRBJ1-2
CAWSAGTDTGYTF
TGTGCCTGGAGTGCCGGGACAGATACTGGCTACACCTTC
>TRBV5-1|.|.|TRBJ2-3
CASRRGTDTQYF
TGCGCCAGCAGAAGGGGGACAGATACGCAGTATTTT
>TRBV11-2|TRBD1|.|TRBJ1-1
CASSRTLAGGNTEAFF
TGTGCCAGCAGCCGCACCCTTGCAGGGGGGAACACTGAAGCTTTCTTT
>TRBV9|.|.|TRBJ2-3
CASSVAAYSTDTQYF
TGTGCCAGCAGCGTAGCTGCGTACAGCACAGATACGCAGTATTTT
>TRBV7-8|.|once|TRBJ2-6
CASSAGAPGANVLTF
TGTGCCAGCAGCGCAGGGGCCCCGGGGGCCAACGTCCTGACTTTC
>TRBV6-5|TRBD1|.|TRBJ1-6
CASSPGTVYNSPLHF
TGTGCCAGCAGTCCCGGGACAGTTTATAATTCACCCCTCCACTTT
>TRBV11-2|.|.|TRBJ2-2
CASSLGEFAASTTGELFF
TGTGCCAGCAGCTTAGGCGAATTTGCGGCATCAACGACCGGGGAGCTGTTTTTT
>TRBV7-9|.|few|TRBJ2-2
CASTLFVGGPGTGELFF
TGTGCCAGCACCCTCTTTGTCGGGGGGCCGGGCACCGGGGAGCTGTTTTTT
>TRBV9|.|.|TRBJ2-5
CASSVEAGQETQYF
TGTGCCAGCAGCGTAGAAGCAGGGCAAGAGACCCAGTACTTC
>TRBV12-3/TRBV12-4|.|few|TRBJ1-6
CASRKGRDSPLHF
TGTGCCAGCAGGAAGGGGAGGGACTCACCCCTCCACTTT
>TRBV27|.|.|TRBJ1-1
CASSPNLNTEAFF
TGTGCCAGCAGTCCTAATTTGAACACTGAAGCTTTCTTT
>TRBV6-1|TRBD1|.|TRBJ1-5
CASSELDRGGQPQHF
TGTGCCAGCAGTGAATTGGACAGGGGAGGCCAGCCCCAGCATTTT
>TRBV28|.|.|TRBJ2-2
CASSTGLNTGELFF
TGTGCCAGCAGTACAGGGCTGAACACCGGGGAGCTGTTTTTT
>TRBV28|.|.|TRBJ2-6
CASSFPGSGANVLTF
TGTGCCAGCAGTTTTCCCGGCTCTGGGGCCAACGTCCTGACTTTC
>TRBV15|.|.|TRBJ1-1
CATSRGRQQTEAFF
TGTGCCACCAGCAGAGGACGACAGCAAACTGAAGCTTTCTTT
>TRBV12-3/TRBV12-4|.|.|TRBJ1-1
CASSRTQTEAFF
TGTGCCAGCAGTCGGACACAGACTGAAGCTTTCTTT
>TRBV5-5|.|few|TRBJ2-7
CASSRWGGNEQYF
TGTGCCAGCAGCCGCTGGGGGGGCAACGAGCAGTACTTC
>TRBV9|.|.|TRBJ2-1
CASSVEHHHNEQFF
TGTGCCAGCAGCGTAGAACACCATCACAATGAGCAGTTCTTC
>TRBV14|TRBD2|once|TRBJ2-5
CASSQRPPSYLAGETQYF
TGTGCCAGCAGCCAACGCCCACCATCCTATTTAGCGGGCGAGACCCAGTACTTC
>TRBV9|.|.|TRBJ1-2
CASSGRGYGYTF
TGTGCCAGCAGCGGGAGGGGCTATGGCTACACCTTC
>TRBV18|TRBD2|.|TRBJ2-7
CASSPRFREGHKLAKDSTYEQYF
TGTGCCAGCTCACCACGTTTCAGGGAGGGTCATAAACTAGCGAAAGACTCTACCTACGAGCAGTACTTC
>TRBV4-3|.|.|TRBJ2-2
CASSRTGTPNTGELFF
TGCGCCAGCAGCCGGACCGGGACACCGAACACCGGGGAGCTGTTTTTT
>TRBV19|.|once|TRBJ2-5
CTSSMNRGETQYF
TGTACCAGTAGTATGAACCGGGGGGAGACCCAGTACTTC
>TRBV19|.|once|TRBJ1-2
CASSASLGAYGYTF
TGTGCCAGTAGTGCCTCGCTGGGAGCTTATGGCTACACCTTC
>TRBV28|TRBD2|.|TRBJ2-5
CASRLLAGGRETQYF
TGTGCCAGCAGACTCCTAGCGGGAGGGCGGGAGACCCAGTACTTC